This TCR beta chain was profiled in a study of T cell responses to AZD1222 COVID-19 vaccine. The study pooled second doses at about 4 or about 12 weeks. Comment on this clone: As yet, its antigen is unknown.

Clones were read by immunoSEQ multiplex PCR, and TCRdb kept only the in-frame ones, dropping some. The sample carries 150,000 or so clones, roughly nine tenths recorded once. Study results and caveats: Sampling captured repertoires only after the peak T cell response. Clonal diversity may have been underestimated, and the donors were mostly white British, with more females than males.

Per the germline V gene, CDR1 is SQVTM and CDR2 is ANQGSEA. The CDR3 spans 12 residues. V was clipped by 3 bases and J by 4 bases, with 9 bases between them. Material: peripheral blood, obtained 28 days after the second AZD1222 dose. This sequence was found in an adult who received the AZD1222 COVID-19 vaccine. The chain is built from TRBV29-1 and TRBJ1-2; D is possibly TRBD1 (5 bases). The chain's CDR3 is CSVEGDGYGYTF. The CDR3 DNA reads TGCAGCGTTGAGGGGGACGGCTATGGCTACACCTTC.